One sample yielded the 27 T cell receptor beta chains listed below, sequenced in a study of blood T cell repertoires in COVID-19. Using immunoSEQ multiplex PCR, the repertoire was profiled, and TCRdb retains in-frame clones only, with some absent. This table has approximately 220,000 clones, more than 75% appearing once. The sequenced sample was peripheral blood. These receptors all stem from a man aged 45-65 years who had recovered from COVID-19.

The CDR3 DNA is TGTGCCAGCAGCCAAGCAGACAGGGGTTTATACGAGCAGTACTTC. It translates to CASSQADRGLYEQYF. The chain uses TRBV3-1 (or the pseudogene TRBV3-2) and TRBJ2-7; TRBD1 matches 8 bases. Germline loops: CDR1 LGHDT, CDR2 YNNKEL (reference sequence). V lost 1 base, J lost 4 bases, and 6 bases stayed unmatched. The CDR3 runs 15 residues.

This clone was seen only a few times. Here the CDR3 reads CASFGASSGNTIYF. In nucleotides, the CDR3 is TGTGCCAGCTTTGGGGCTTCCTCTGGAAACACCATATATTTT. V is TRBV18 and J is TRBJ1-3, with a tentative D call TRBD1 (5 bases). Trimming took 7 bases from V and 0 from J, leaving 10 bases between them. The CDR3 totals 14 residues. Germline V lookup: CDR1 KGHSH, CDR2 LQKENI.

The chain combines TRBV2 with TRBJ1-1; unclear D gene. Germline V CDR1 and CDR2: SNHLY, FYNNEI. Trimming removed 3 bases at V and 2 bases at J, with 10 bases between. This CDR3 is built from 14 residues. The CDR3 bases are TGTGCCAGCAGTGATGTTCGGTTAAACACTGAAGCTTTCTTT. Protein: CASSDVRLNTEAFF. The full variable domain, rest sourced from reference TRBV2 and TRBJ1-1, is EPEVTQTPSHQVTQMGQEVILRCVPISNHLYFYWYRQILGQKVEFLVSFYNNEISEKSEIFDDQFSVERPDGSNFTLKIRSTKLEDSAMYFCASSDVRLNTEAFFGQGTRLTVV.

The chain is built from TRBV10-3 and TRBJ2-4; D gene ambiguous. Trimming took 2 bases from V and 0 from J, leaving 11 bases between them. The CDR3 loop spans 16 amino acids. Germline lookup yields CDR1 ENHRY and CDR2 SYGVKD. For the CDR3, the DNA is TGTGCCATCAGTGAGGGTCAGACACTAGCCAAAAACATTCAGTACTTC. Its protein is CAISEGQTLAKNIQYF.

The chain joins TRBV24-1 to TRBJ2-5, with 10 positions matching TRBD2. CDR1 and CDR2 from the germline V gene are KGHDR and SFDVKD. The CDR3 runs 19 residues. V lost 0 bases and J lost 3; bases outside the gene matches: 12. CDR3 nucleotide sequence: TGTGCCACCAGTGATTTGAAACAGCGGGAGGGCCAGGTTAAAGAGACCCAGTACTTC. Translation gives CATSDLKQREGQVKETQYF.

The J gene is TRBJ2-2, the V gene TRBV11-2, with a weak D call TRBD1 (5 bases). V lost 4 bases, J lost 6 bases, and 21 bases lay in between. This CDR3 is built from 17 residues. CDR1 and CDR2 (germline): SGHAT, FQNNGV. The CDR3 loop is CASSSSPGNVWAGELFF. DNA for the CDR3: TGTGCCAGCAGCTCTAGTCCAGGGAACGTGTGGGCCGGGGAGCTGTTTTTT.

This clone was recorded a few times. The V call is TRBV10-2, the J call TRBJ2-5; TRBD1 is a possible D gene (5 bases). Trimming removed 6 bases from V and 1 base from J, with 15 bases in between. Germline CDR1 and CDR2: WSHSY and SAAADI. This CDR3 region has 15 residues. The CDR3, as DNA: TGCGCCAGCAGCCCCCACAATGGGGCCCAAGAGACCCAGTACTTC. Amino acid sequence: CASSPHNGAQETQYF.

This clone was seen only a few times. The rearrangement joins TRBV7-9 to TRBJ1-1; D not certain. In germline, CDR1 is SEHNR, CDR2 FQNEAQ (reference sequence). Trimming took 1 base from V and 0 from J, leaving 6 bases between them. The CDR3 covers 14 residues. The CDR3 DNA follows: TGTGCCAGCAGCTTAGACACTATGAACACTGAAGCTTTCTTT. Translating it yields CASSLDTMNTEAFF.

V is TRBV6-5 and J is TRBJ2-6; D is perhaps TRBD2 (7 bases). Germline V gene sequence: CDR1 MNHEY, CDR2 SVGAGI. CDR3 length: 15 amino acids. Trimming stripped 11 bases from V and 0 bases from J, with 14 bases between. CDR3 amino acids: CAGGAGSSGANVLTF. The DNA of the CDR3 is TGTGCCGGGGGGGCAGGCAGCTCTGGGGCCAACGTCCTGACTTTC.

The chain couples TRBV3-1 (or the pseudogene TRBV3-2) to TRBJ2-5; 8 bases agree with TRBD1. The germline CDR1 and CDR2 sequences are LGHDT and YNNKEL (reference sequence). V lost 1 base to trimming and J lost 7 bases; unmatched junction nucleotides: 11. CDR3 length: 16 amino acids. The CDR3 bases are TGTGCCAGCAGCCAAGCCCAATCAGGGGGCAAGGGGACCCAGTACTTC. Translated: CASSQAQSGGKGTQYF.

Only one count was recorded for this clone. This sequence joins TRBV5-4 and TRBJ2-3; TRBD2 matches at 11 bases. The CDR3 sequence is 12 residues long. Germline CDR1 SGHNT, CDR2 YYREEE (reference sequence). CDR3 sequence: CASGRAADTQYF. Written as DNA, the CDR3 is TGTGCTAGCGGGAGGGCCGCGGATACGCAGTATTTT.

Points on this clone: Compared with germline, one end of the junction differs, possibly owing to a read error. The rearrangement uses TRBV4-1 and TRBJ1-1; D is uncertain. The germline gives CDR1 MGHRA, CDR2 YSYEKL. The CDR3 totals 15 residues. In nucleotides, the CDR3 is TGCGCCAGCAGCCAAGAGGCCGGGTTGAATACTGAAGCTTTCTTT. Its translation: CASSQEAGLNTEAFF.

The gene calls are TRBV6-5 and TRBJ2-1; D is perhaps TRBD2 (6 bases). Germline V lookup: CDR1 MNHEY, CDR2 SVGAGI. V lost 2 bases and J lost 10, with 18 bases in between. The CDR3 spans 15 residues. The DNA for the CDR3 is TGTGCCAGCAGTTACGAGCGGGCCCGGTTCTCCGAGCAGTTCTTC. Translation gives CASSYERARFSEQFF.

The rearrangement joins TRBV6-1 to TRBJ1-4; TRBD1 might be the D (6 bases). This CDR3 comprises 15 residues. Germline-derived CDR1 and CDR2 are MNHNS and SASEGT. V was shortened by 2 bases and J by 5 bases, with 12 bases between the two germline ends. The CDR3 sequence is CASSEYWTANEKLFF. CDR3 DNA: TGTGCCAGCAGTGAATATTGGACAGCAAATGAAAAACTGTTTTTT.

This clone was counted once. This chain links TRBV7-2 with TRBJ2-1, with 9 positions matching TRBD2. The CDR3 consists of 16 residues. CDR1 and CDR2 (germline): SGHTA, FQGNSA. Trimming cost V 4 bases and J 3 bases; bases outside gene matches: 7. The CDR3 region is CASSSPGLAGYNEQFF. The CDR3 nucleotides read TGTGCCAGCAGCTCGCCGGGACTAGCCGGCTACAATGAGCAGTTCTTC.

V is TRBV15 and J is TRBJ2-3, with TRBD2 matching 12 bases. This CDR3 has 17 amino acids. V lost 7 bases and J lost 4; bases outside the gene matches: 12. The germline V gene has CDR1 LNHNV and CDR2 YYDKDF (reference sequence). The chain's CDR3 is CATNILRTSGNPDTQYF. DNA of the CDR3: TGTGCCACCAATATCCTACGGACTAGCGGGAATCCAGATACGCAGTATTTT.

Comment on this clone: A read error is likely, as this CDR3 ends without the conserved phenylalanine or tryptophan. The limits of the CDR3 on the DNA are not certain, so only TCRdb's listed CDR3 is given. J is TRBJ2-3 and V is TRBV20-1; TRBD2 was called by the table and not checked on the DNA. The CDR3 is made up of 10 amino acids, end residues included. Germline V gene lookup returns CDR1 DFQATT and CDR2 SNEGSKA (reference sequence). The CDR3 sequence: CSAPPFSGLA.

CDR3 protein: CASSYSMQVAWQFF. CDR3 bases: TGTGCCAGCAGTTACTCGATGCAGGTCGCCTGGCAGTTCTTC. The chain combines TRBV6-6 with TRBJ2-1; D remains ambiguous. The CDR3 runs 14 residues. V gave up 0 bases and J gave up 12 bases, with 15 bases separating them. CDR1 MNHNY and CDR2 SVGAGI come from the germline V gene (reference sequence).

The chain carries TRBV21-1 and TRBJ2-2; the table's D call of TRBD2 was not tested on the DNA. TRBV21-1 is listed as a pseudogene. The CDR3 runs to 16 residues. The CDR3 bases are TGTGCCAGCAGCACCGGGACTAGCGGGAACACCGGGGAGCTGTTTTTT. As protein: CASSTGTSGNTGELFF.

The V call is TRBV5-1, the J call TRBJ1-2; unclear D gene. The V end was cut by 0 bases, the J end by 0 bases, with 9 bases between. The CDR3 is made up of 15 amino acids. Germline V gives CDR1 SGHRS, CDR2 YFSETQ. CDR3: CASSLAPVSNYGYTF. CDR3 bases: TGCGCCAGCAGCTTGGCCCCAGTATCTAACTATGGCTACACCTTC.

The chain employs TRBV5-1 and TRBJ2-2, with 9 bases fitting TRBD2. The germline CDR1 and CDR2 sequences are SGHRS and YFSETQ. V shed 4 bases and J 6 bases; nucleotides not matched to a gene: 13. CDR3 length: 17 residues. The CDR3, as DNA: TGCGCCAGCAGCGGGGACCCCAGCGGGAGGAGTCCCGGGGAGCTGTTTTTT. It codes for CASSGDPSGRSPGELFF.

This clone was picked up many times. The chain carries TRBV19 and TRBJ2-2; 7 bases fit TRBD1. The CDR3 sequence is 16 residues long. The germline gives CDR1 LNHDA, CDR2 SQIVND (reference sequence). The ends lost 8 bases at V and 0 bases at J; junction bases unmatched: 9. The CDR3 loop reads CASSPGTAANTGELFF. CDR3 nucleotides: TGTGCCAGTTCCCCCGGGACAGCCGCGAACACCGGGGAGCTGTTTTTT.

This clone was detected a few times. The rearrangement joins TRBV27 to TRBJ2-7; 9 bases align to TRBD1. J gave up 6 bases and V 3 bases, and 6 bases lay outside the gene matches. Germline V CDR1 and CDR2: MNHEY, SMNVEV (reference sequence). CDR3 length: 14 residues. CDR3 loop: CASSFTGGASEQYF. Written as DNA, the CDR3 is TGTGCCAGCAGTTTCACAGGGGGCGCGTCCGAGCAGTACTTC.

This clone was recorded a few times. The chain links TRBV27 to TRBJ2-7; 9 positions agree with TRBD1. The junction had 9 bases not matched to a gene; V was cut back by 3 bases and J by 0 bases. CDR1 is MNHEY and CDR2 is SMNVEV in the germline V gene (reference sequence). The CDR3 covers 17 residues. Here the CDR3 reads CASSFTSGTGTSYEQYF. The DNA of the CDR3 is TGTGCCAGCAGTTTCACCTCCGGGACAGGGACCTCCTACGAGCAGTACTTC.

The V gene is TRBV24-1, the J gene TRBJ2-1, with 9 bases matching TRBD2. The CDR3 totals 14 residues. Germline values: CDR1 KGHDR, CDR2 SFDVKD. J gave up 6 bases and V 8 bases, and 7 bases lay outside the gene matches. CDR3 in DNA: TGTGCCACCACTGCGGGAGGGTCGTCCAATGAGCAGTTCTTC. As protein: CATTAGGSSNEQFF.

CDR3 DNA sequence: TGTGCCAGCAGTGATCATCAGGGGGCGGTCAATGAGCAGTTCTTC. It yields the protein CASSDHQGAVNEQFF. The rearrangement joins TRBV6-4 to TRBJ2-1; TRBD1 agrees at 8 bases. Germline CDR1 reads MRHNA; CDR2 reads SNTAGT. This CDR3 contains 15 residues. V dropped 3 bases and J dropped 6; count of bases not matched to a gene: 7.

The rearrangement uses TRBV30 and TRBJ2-2; 7 bases match TRBD2. The length of the CDR3 is 17 residues. Looked up from germline, CDR1 is GTSNPN and CDR2 is SVGIG (reference sequence). The trim removed 0 bases at V and 5 bases at J, leaving 12 bases unmatched. The CDR3 region has the DNA TGTGCCTGGAGTGTCGGTCGGGGAGGGAGCCTGACCGGGGAGCTGTTTTTT. Translated: CAWSVGRGGSLTGELFF.